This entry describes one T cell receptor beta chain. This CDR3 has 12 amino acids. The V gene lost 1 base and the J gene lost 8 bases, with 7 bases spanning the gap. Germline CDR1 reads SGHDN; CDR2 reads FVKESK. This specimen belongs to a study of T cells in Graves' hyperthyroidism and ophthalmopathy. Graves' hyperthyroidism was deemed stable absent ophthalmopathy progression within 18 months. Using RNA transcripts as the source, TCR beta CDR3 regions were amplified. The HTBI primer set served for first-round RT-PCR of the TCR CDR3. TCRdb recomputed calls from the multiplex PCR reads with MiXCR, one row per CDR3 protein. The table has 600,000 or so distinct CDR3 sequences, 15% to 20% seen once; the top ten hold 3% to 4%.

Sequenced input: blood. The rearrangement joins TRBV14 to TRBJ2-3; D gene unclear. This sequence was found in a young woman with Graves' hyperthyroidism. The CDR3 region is CASSQGPRTQYF. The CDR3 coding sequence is TGTGCCAGCAGCCAAGGACCTCGTACGCAGTATTTT.